This T cell receptor (beta chain) emerged from a study of cytotoxic CD8 clonotypes in ibrutinib-treated CLL. This clone was picked up one time. As yet, its antigen is unknown. Trimming took off 6 bases at V and 4 bases at J, with 19 bases between the two ends. The CDR3 spans 16 residues. CDR1 is SGHAT and CDR2 is FQNNGV in the germline V gene. About 2 micrograms of genomic DNA (from cryopreserved PBMCs) were used for TCR beta libraries. Study outcomes and limitations: Public clonotypes proved infrequent, and on treatment they shrank or remained steady. Clonality grew at ibrutinib response; at progression, it decreased back toward baseline.

Repertoires were generated with immunoSEQ multiplex PCR, while TCRdb's copy carries only in-frame clones and drops some. This sample carries approximately 150,000 clones, around nine tenths of them seen once, and the ten largest clones take over 2.5%. This receptor was obtained from a human donor with chronic lymphocytic leukemia. The material was PBMCs, obtained at disease progression, from a patient treated with ibrutinib. The chain couples TRBV11-2 to TRBJ2-1; weak D call: TRBD1 (6 bases). Written as DNA, the CDR3 is TGTGCCAGCAGACACCGAGGGGGAATGTATTACAATGAGCAGTTCTTC. This gives the protein CASRHRGGMYYNEQFF.